The rows below give T cell receptor beta chains drawn from one sample of a study of control samples from healthy donors and cancer patients. Sequencing used immunoSEQ multiplex PCR; TCRdb keeps in-frame clones, though not all of them. Here the sample spans around 43,000 clones, 92% being singletons. What was sequenced was blood. All receptors come from a woman aged 50 to 65 in good health. Each CDR3 is given with its conserved first and last residue. D genes are given only for firm matches. Where a row states a size, it is once, few, many or the class of an expanded clone; other rows omit it.

J gene,D gene,clone size,V gene,CDR3 DNA,CDR3 protein
TRBJ1-2,-,-,TRBV2,TGTGCCAGCAGTGAGTACAGGCCCTCGGATGGCTACACCTTC,CASSEYRPSDGYTF
TRBJ1-1,-,-,TRBV28,TGTGCCAGCAGTTTAATTCCCTCGAACACTGAAGCTTTCTTT,CASSLIPSNTEAFF
TRBJ2-5,-,few,TRBV20-1,TGCAGTGCTAGTAGAGGGGCAACCACCCAAGAGACCCAGTACTTC,CSASRGATTQETQYF
TRBJ2-5,-,-,TRBV20-1,TGCAGTACCGGAACTCATGAGACCCAGTACTTC,CSTGTHETQYF
TRBJ1-5,-,-,TRBV7-2,TGTGCCAGCAGCTTAGCGTGGGAGAATCAGCCCCAGCATTTT,CASSLAWENQPQHF
TRBJ2-3,-,-,TRBV7-2,TGTGCCAGCAGCTTAACTGCGGGGCCCCGCCCTGATACGCAGTATTTT,CASSLTAGPRPDTQYF
TRBJ2-1,TRBD2,-,TRBV11-2,TGTGCCAGCAGCTTTACTAGCGGGGGGGACCTAAATGAGCAGTTCTTC,CASSFTSGGDLNEQFF
TRBJ1-5,TRBD1,-,TRBV19,TGTGCCAGTAGCTACCGGGACAGGGGTCAGCCCCAGCATTTT,CASSYRDRGQPQHF
TRBJ2-1,TRBD1,-,TRBV6-5,TGTGCCAGCAGTTACTCCTCGACAGGGGGCCGGAATGAGCAGTTCTTC,CASSYSSTGGRNEQFF
TRBJ1-6,-,-,TRBV7-2,TGTGCCAGCAGCTTAGAGGGTTGGGGAGATTCACCCCTCCACTTT,CASSLEGWGDSPLHF
TRBJ2-1,TRBD1,-,TRBV7-9,TGTGCCAGCAGCCTCGGACAGGGGATCAAAGATGAGCAGTTCTTC,CASSLGQGIKDEQFF
TRBJ2-5,-,-,TRBV28,TGTGCCAGCAGTTCTACCCAGGCTAGCCGGTCGGGGACCCAGTACTTC,CASSSTQASRSGTQYF
TRBJ1-1,-,-,TRBV7-9,TGTGCCAGCAGCTTGGCAGGGACGAACACTGAAGCTTTCTTT,CASSLAGTNTEAFF
TRBJ2-1,TRBD1,-,TRBV18,TGTGCCAGCTCGCGGACAGGGGGCTCCTACAATGAGCAGTTCTTC,CASSRTGGSYNEQFF
TRBJ1-1,-,-,TRBV5-5,TGTGCCAGCAGCTTGGAAACAGTTGAAGCTTTCTTT,CASSLETVEAFF
TRBJ1-1,-,-,TRBV15,TGTGCCACCGGCCGCACGGTGATTGAAGCTTTCTTT,CATGRTVIEAFF
TRBJ1-5,-,-,TRBV6-2/TRBV6-3,TGTGCCAGCAGTACCCAGGGGTATCAGCCCCAGCATTTT,CASSTQGYQPQHF
TRBJ1-5,-,once,TRBV18,TGTGCCAGCTCACCACCAGGGGGGCTCAATCAGCCCCAGCATTTT,CASSPPGGLNQPQHF
TRBJ2-2,-,-,TRBV12-3/TRBV12-4,TGTGCCAGTCAGGGATTTAGGGAGCTGTTTTTT,CASQGFRELFF
TRBJ1-6,TRBD1,-,TRBV6-6,TGTGCCAGCAGTTACGACAGGGGTTCACCCCTCCACTTT,CASSYDRGSPLHF
TRBJ1-1,-,-,TRBV7-9,TGTGCCAGCAGCTTACTCGGACAGTCGAACACTGAAGCTTTCTTT,CASSLLGQSNTEAFF
TRBJ2-1,-,-,TRBV9,TGTGCCAGCAGCGTCCAGCCTAGCTCCTACAATGAGCAGTTCTTC,CASSVQPSSYNEQFF
TRBJ1-5,-,-,TRBV5-1,TGCGCCAGCAGTTCGGACAGCAATCAGCCCCAGCATTTT,CASSSDSNQPQHF
TRBJ2-5,TRBD2,-,TRBV5-1,TGCGCCAGCAGCTTACCAGGGACTAGCGGGGGGAGAGAGACCCAGTACTTC,CASSLPGTSGGRETQYF
TRBJ1-2,TRBD1,-,TRBV5-1,TGCGCCAGCAGCCCGGACGACAGGGGAAACTATGGCTACACCTTC,CASSPDDRGNYGYTF
TRBJ2-3,TRBD2,-,TRBV11-1,TGTGCCAGCAGCGCTCTAGCGGGCCTTTCAGATACGCAGTATTTT,CASSALAGLSDTQYF
TRBJ2-1,-,-,TRBV18,TGTGCCAGCTCACAAACCGGTTACAATGAGCAGTTCTTC,CASSQTGYNEQFF
TRBJ2-7,-,-,TRBV7-2,TGTGCCAGCAGCTTAGACTTCAGGAGCTCCTACGAGCAGTACTTC,CASSLDFRSSYEQYF
TRBJ1-2,TRBD1,-,TRBV6-2/TRBV6-3,TGTGCCAGCAGTCTTGGACAGGACCGAAACTATGGCTACACCTTC,CASSLGQDRNYGYTF
TRBJ2-2,-,-,TRBV6-6,TGTGCCAGCTTTAGGGGCGGGGACACCGGGGAGCTGTTTTTT,CASFRGGDTGELFF
TRBJ2-7,-,few,TRBV24-1,TGTGCCACCAGTGATTCGTCCAGGCATCAGTTGTACGAGCAGTACTTC,CATSDSSRHQLYEQYF
TRBJ2-1,TRBD1,-,TRBV2,TGTGCCAGCCCGAGGACAGGACCGTACAATGAGCAGTTCTTC,CASPRTGPYNEQFF
TRBJ1-2,-,once,TRBV28,TGTGCCAGCAGTTTACGCACCGGGGGCGCGAGGCTTGGCTACACCTTC,CASSLRTGGARLGYTF
TRBJ1-3,-,-,TRBV11-2,TGTGCCAGCAGCTTAGGGGCTCTGGAGAGCTCTGGAAACACCATATATTTT,CASSLGALESSGNTIYF
TRBJ1-5,-,-,TRBV7-2,TGTGCCAGCAGCTCACAGAGCTATAGCAATCAGCCCCAGCATTTT,CASSSQSYSNQPQHF
TRBJ2-1,TRBD1,-,TRBV2,TGTGCCAGCAGGGGGACAGGGGGGCATGGTGAGCAGTTCTTC,CASRGTGGHGEQFF
TRBJ2-7,TRBD2,-,TRBV6-2/TRBV6-3,TGTGCCAGCAGTAAGGCAAGGGACTACCCCGTGGAGCAGTACTTC,CASSKARDYPVEQYF
TRBJ1-5,-,-,TRBV5-8,TGTGCCAGCAGCTTGGGGGCTGTGGGCAATCAGCCCCAGCATTTT,CASSLGAVGNQPQHF
TRBJ1-1,-,-,TRBV5-1,TGCGCCAGCAGCTCACGGGCAGGGGAGGGTGAAGCTTTCTTT,CASSSRAGEGEAFF
TRBJ1-5,-,-,TRBV30,TGTGCCACCGGTTATAGCAATCAGCCCCAGCATTTT,CATGYSNQPQHF
TRBJ1-6,-,-,TRBV14,TGTGCCAGCAGCCAAGATCGAGTGCGGGCCCTCCACTTT,CASSQDRVRALHF
TRBJ1-1,TRBD1,-,TRBV5-1,TGCGCCAGCAGCGCCGGGACAGGCCGGAACACTGAAGCTTTCTTT,CASSAGTGRNTEAFF
TRBJ1-5,TRBD1,-,TRBV6-2/TRBV6-3,TGTGCCAGCAGTTACTCGTTTTTACAGGGGGCGCGAGGTCAGCCCCAGCATTTT,CASSYSFLQGARGQPQHF
TRBJ1-1,TRBD1,-,TRBV19,TGTGCCAGTAGTAGGGACAGGAGCACTGAAGCTTTCTTT,CASSRDRSTEAFF
TRBJ1-6,TRBD1,-,TRBV6-4,TGTGCCAGCAGTGACTCGGACAGGAACAATTCACCCCTCCACTTT,CASSDSDRNNSPLHF
TRBJ1-5,-,-,TRBV20-1,TGCAGTGCTAGAGATGCGGGGGGCCAGCATTTT,CSARDAGGQHF
TRBJ2-3,-,-,TRBV6-2/TRBV6-3,TGTGCCAGCAGTTACTACGGGGCCACAGATACGCAGTATTTT,CASSYYGATDTQYF
TRBJ2-5,TRBD2,-,TRBV6-5,TGTGCCAGCAGTCGGGGGGGTCCTGAAGAGACCCAGTACTTC,CASSRGGPEETQYF
TRBJ1-1,TRBD1,-,TRBV4-2,TGTGCCAGCAGCTACGGGACAGGGGTAAAGGTTAGGAACACTGAAGCTTTCTTT,CASSYGTGVKVRNTEAFF
TRBJ1-1,TRBD1,-,TRBV19,TGTGCCAGTAGTATGGGGTCCGTAACAGGGGGCATCACTGAAGCTTTCTTT,CASSMGSVTGGITEAFF